The 26 T cell receptor beta chains reported below all come from one sample, sequenced in a study of T-cell reconstitution after alpha-beta-depleted transplantation in children. Preparing the TCRbeta library involved the use of unique molecular identifiers. A single record per CDR3 protein comes from TCRdb applying MiXCR to the PCR reads. The data show 330,000 or so distinct CDR3 sequences, 9% to 12% seen once. Sequences were derived from PBMCs from the stem cell graft donor, sampled from the stem cell graft. These receptors all come from a human donor who donated a stem cell graft to a child with acute lymphoblastic leukemia.

This clonotype was counted at least ten times. In DNA form, the CDR3 reads TGTGCCAGCAGTTTTAGGGGTGGGACTGAAGCTTTCTTT. Protein sequence: CASSFRGGTEAFF. V and J are TRBV28 and TRBJ1-1, with D tentatively TRBD1 (5 bases). There are 13 residues in the CDR3. CDR1 and CDR2 from the germline V gene are MDHEN and SYDVKM. Trimming removed 3 bases at V and 5 bases at J, with 10 bases between.

The chain has TRBV4-1 and TRBJ2-3; D is possibly TRBD1 (6 bases). V lost 4 bases, J lost 4 bases, and 12 bases lay in between. The CDR3 is 14 amino acids. CDR1 and CDR2 from the germline V gene are MGHRA and YSYEKL. CDR3 amino acids: CASSPQGSSDTQYF. As DNA, the CDR3 is TGCGCCAGCAGCCCTCAGGGGTCCTCAGATACGCAGTATTTT.

This clonotype has a handful of counts. The rearrangement joins TRBV4-3 to TRBJ2-7; TRBD2 matches 12 bases. V gave up 1 base and J gave up 4 bases; unmatched junction bases: 8. This CDR3 comprises 17 residues. CDR1 and CDR2 (germline): LGHNA, YSLEER. CDR3 region: CASSQASGLAGLYEQYF. CDR3 sequence (DNA): TGCGCCAGCAGCCAAGCATCGGGACTAGCGGGTTTATACGAGCAGTACTTC.

DNA for the CDR3: TGTGCCAGCAGCGAAACCGGGACAGGGATAAGAGAGACCCAGTACTTC. Translation gives CASSETGTGIRETQYF. The rearrangement links TRBV6-1 to TRBJ2-5, with 9 bases fitting TRBD1. The V gene's germline CDR1 is MNHNS and CDR2 SASEGT. The CDR3 loop spans 16 amino acids. V dropped 6 bases and J dropped 4; count of bases not matched to a gene: 12.

This clonotype turned up a few times. The CDR3 nucleotides read TGTGCCAGCAGTCCCCGGCCGACGGGAGCGGGGGCCAAAAACATTCAGTACTTC. It encodes CASSPRPTGAGAKNIQYF. The chain joins TRBV6-1 to TRBJ2-4, with 7 bases lining up with TRBD2. This CDR3 contains 18 residues. With V trimmed by 5 bases and J by 1 base, 14 bases remained unmatched. CDR1 and CDR2 from the germline V gene are MNHNS and SASEGT.

This clonotype has a handful of counts. The genes are TRBV11-1 and TRBJ2-3; 10 positions match TRBD1. The CDR3 covers 20 residues. V was clipped by 6 bases and J by 0 bases; unmatched bases: 18. Germline V gene data show CDR1 as SGHAT and CDR2 as FQDESV (reference sequence). CDR3 residues: CASSLPRGGTGEASTDTQYF. The CDR3 nucleotides are TGTGCCAGCAGTCTCCCCCGTGGGGGGACAGGGGAGGCTAGCACAGATACGCAGTATTTT.

This clonotype has only a few counts. V and J are TRBV28 and TRBJ2-5, with 9 bases matching TRBD1. The germline gives CDR1 MDHEN, CDR2 SYDVKM. The trim removed 6 bases at V and 7 bases at J, leaving 12 bases unmatched. The CDR3 contains 15 residues. CDR3 amino acids: CASSPSGTGRWTQYF. CDR3 in DNA: TGTGCCAGCAGCCCAAGTGGGACAGGGCGATGGACCCAGTACTTC. Combining the CDR3 with reference TRBV28 and TRBJ2-5 gives the whole variable domain DVKVTQSSRYLVKRTGEKVFLECVQDMDHENMFWYRQDPGLGLRLIYFSYDVKMKEKGDIPEGYSVSREKKERFSLILESASTNQTSMYLCASSPSGTGRWTQYFGPGTRLLVL.

This clonotype was recorded at least ten times. The genes are TRBV4-1 and TRBJ2-3; D is perhaps TRBD1 (5 bases). The germline V gene encodes CDR1 MGHRA and CDR2 YSYEKL. V lost 0 bases to trimming and J lost 3 bases, with 10 bases between them. This CDR3 has 15 residues. CDR3 in DNA: TGCGCCAGCAGCCAAGAAACCCGACAGACAGATACGCAGTATTTT. Its protein is CASSQETRQTDTQYF.

The table lists this clonotype with many counts. The chain couples TRBV4-2 to TRBJ2-1; 9 nucleotides line up with TRBD2. The CDR3 sequence is 17 residues long. The V segment lost 0 bases and the J segment 6 bases; nucleotides outside the gene matches: 9. The germline V gene encodes CDR1 LGHNA and CDR2 YNFKEQ. The CDR3 bases are TGTGCCAGCAGCCAAGAAATGGTGCGGGAGGGCAGCAATGAGCAGTTCTTC. Translating it yields CASSQEMVREGSNEQFF.

This clonotype came up many times. The gene calls are TRBV12-3 or TRBV12-4 and TRBJ1-6; D remains ambiguous. This CDR3 is built from 14 residues. V was trimmed by 1 base and J by 7 bases, leaving 8 bases between them. The CDR3 sequence is CASSLGASNSPLHF. In DNA form, the CDR3 reads TGTGCCAGCAGTTTAGGGGCGTCAAATTCACCCCTCCACTTT.

This clonotype was picked up a small number of times. The genes are TRBV28 and TRBJ2-2; TRBD2 is a possible D gene (6 bases). This CDR3 has 17 residues. Germline values: CDR1 MDHEN, CDR2 SYDVKM. V was shortened by 5 bases and J by 0 bases, with 16 bases between the two germline ends. CDR3 amino acids: CASSHLGTPSNTGELFF. The DNA of the CDR3 is TGTGCCAGCAGTCACCTCGGGACTCCTTCGAACACCGGGGAGCTGTTTTTT. The full variable domain, rest sourced from reference TRBV28 and TRBJ2-2, is DVKVTQSSRYLVKRTGEKVFLECVQDMDHENMFWYRQDPGLGLRLIYFSYDVKMKEKGDIPEGYSVSREKKERFSLILESASTNQTSMYLCASSHLGTPSNTGELFFGEGSRLTVL.

This clonotype was found a few times. This chain uses TRBV9 with TRBJ2-3, with 8 bases matching TRBD2. Looked up from germline, CDR1 is SGDLS and CDR2 is YYNGEE. The V gene end was trimmed by 2 bases and the J gene end by 3 bases; junction bases not matched to a gene: 8. This CDR3 has 16 residues. The CDR3 region is CASSVTSGRTTDTQYF. CDR3 DNA: TGTGCCAGCAGCGTCACAAGCGGGAGAACTACAGATACGCAGTATTTT.

This clonotype was found many times. The chain uses TRBV4-1 and TRBJ2-3, with D perhaps being TRBD1 or TRBD2 (7 bases each). Germline V gene lookup returns CDR1 MGHRA and CDR2 YSYEKL. This CDR3 contains 16 residues. V was shortened by 5 bases and J by 3 bases, with 18 bases between the two germline ends. The CDR3: CASSSIRQGGTDTQYF. CDR3 coding DNA: TGCGCCAGCAGCTCAATCAGACAGGGAGGGACAGATACGCAGTATTTT.

This clonotype occurred many times. The rearrangement uses TRBV20-1 and TRBJ2-3, with a weak D call TRBD2 (6 bases). The CDR3 is 16 residues long. Per the germline V gene, CDR1 is DFQATT and CDR2 is SNEGSKA (reference sequence). V lost 5 bases and J lost 4, with 22 bases in between. The CDR3 reads CSAFPGFGGVADTQYF. The CDR3 DNA is TGCAGTGCTTTCCCAGGTTTCGGGGGTGTTGCAGATACGCAGTATTTT.

Only a few counts were recorded for this clonotype. The rearrangement uses TRBV20-1 and TRBJ1-2; D unresolved. Trimming took off 0 bases at V and 7 bases at J, with 15 bases between the two ends. The germline V gene encodes CDR1 DFQATT and CDR2 SNEGSKA (reference sequence). The CDR3 loop spans 14 amino acids. The CDR3 DNA follows: TGCAGTGCTAGAGACGTGGGTATTATATCTGGCTACACCTTC. It is translated as CSARDVGIISGYTF.

This clonotype came up a few times. The rearrangement uses TRBV27 and TRBJ2-1, with a possible D match to TRBD2 (6 bases). The CDR3 runs 16 residues. Germline V gives CDR1 MNHEY, CDR2 SMNVEV (reference sequence). Between the trimmed V and J ends, which lost 5 bases and 4 bases, there was a span of 18 bases. The CDR3 DNA follows: TGTGCCAGCAGTCTCACGTCGGGAGTGGTTTACAATGAGCAGTTCTTC. The encoded protein is CASSLTSGVVYNEQFF.

The genes are TRBV4-3 and TRBJ2-3; D is unresolved. CDR3 length equals 17 residues. CDR1 and CDR2 from the germline V gene are LGHNA and YSLEER. Between the trimmed V and J ends, which lost 0 bases and 4 bases, there was a span of 17 bases. In nucleotides, the CDR3 is TGCGCCAGCAGCCAAGAAGGTATCGGCTCCGGACCAGATACGCAGTATTTT. This sequence encodes CASSQEGIGSGPDTQYF.

The V and J genes are TRBV4-3 and TRBJ2-1; 10 nucleotides match TRBD1. This CDR3 comprises 16 residues. Losses at the gene ends were 5 bases for V and 7 bases for J; bases not matched to a gene: 11. Germline CDR1 reads LGHNA; CDR2 reads YSLEER. CDR3 in DNA: TGCGCCAGCAGCAAGTCCCTCGGGACAGGGGATAATGAGCAGTTCTTC. Its translation: CASSKSLGTGDNEQFF.

The chain employs TRBV2 and TRBJ2-1; 8 nucleotides agree with TRBD2. V dropped 2 bases and J dropped 0; count of bases not matched to a gene: 12. The CDR3 is made up of 19 amino acids. CDR1 and CDR2 (germline): SNHLY, FYNNEI. CDR3 sequence (DNA): TGTGCCAGCAGTGAAATAGTAGGTAGCGGGGCAAGCTCCTACAATGAGCAGTTCTTC. It is translated as CASSEIVGSGASSYNEQFF.

This clonotype appeared a few times. The rearrangement joins TRBV5-1 to TRBJ2-7, with D unresolved. Germline V gives CDR1 SGHRS, CDR2 YFSETQ. The ends were cut back, 4 bases at V and 5 bases at J, with 10 bases in the middle. The CDR3 is made up of 12 amino acids. The CDR3, as DNA: TGCGCCAGCAGCCTACACCTTGACGAGCAGTACTTC. Its translation: CASSLHLDEQYF.

The gene calls are TRBV6-2 or TRBV6-3 and TRBJ1-1, with TRBD1 matching 8 bases. V gave up 5 bases and J gave up 7 bases; unmatched junction bases: 9. From germline, CDR1 is MNHEY and CDR2 SVGEGT. This CDR3 is built from 14 residues. This CDR3 reads CASSRTTGGGEAFF. CDR3 nucleotides: TGTGCCAGCAGTCGAACCACAGGGGGAGGTGAAGCTTTCTTT.

This clonotype was counted many times. The chain employs TRBV20-1 and TRBJ2-3; D is possibly TRBD2 (5 bases). This CDR3 spans 14 amino acids. Germline lookup yields CDR1 DFQATT and CDR2 SNEGSKA (reference sequence). Trimming took 7 bases from V and 0 from J, leaving 14 bases between them. The CDR3 sequence: CSEGGGSSTDTQYF. The CDR3, as DNA: TGCAGTGAAGGCGGAGGCTCTAGCACAGATACGCAGTATTTT.

V gene TRBV18 combines with J gene TRBJ2-1; TRBD2 matches at 8 bases. This CDR3 is 16 amino acids long. V shed 3 bases, J shed 6 bases, and the junction held 10 bases outside the gene matches. Germline CDR1 reads KGHSH; CDR2 reads LQKENI. DNA of the CDR3: TGTGCCAGCTCACCCTTAGGAGCGGGGGTTCCCAATGAGCAGTTCTTC. It yields the protein CASSPLGAGVPNEQFF.

The rearrangement uses TRBV7-9 and TRBJ1-1; D may be TRBD1 (5 bases). The CDR3 is made up of 17 amino acids. V was pared by 0 bases and J by 1 base, with 15 bases between. The germline V gene encodes CDR1 SEHNR and CDR2 FQNEAQ (reference sequence). CDR3 DNA sequence: TGTGCCAGCAGCTTAGCGTCGGGAAAGAGGGGGAACACTGAAGCTTTCTTT. Its translation is CASSLASGKRGNTEAFF.

This clonotype was detected a few times. This rearrangement joins TRBV27 to TRBJ1-5; D is uncertain. Germline V lookup: CDR1 MNHEY, CDR2 SMNVEV (reference sequence). The CDR3 runs to 15 residues. V was cut by 6 bases and J by 1 base, with 13 bases left in between. DNA of the CDR3: TGTGCCAGCAGGCCCCTGAGAGGGAGCAATCAGCCCCAGCATTTT. It is translated as CASRPLRGSNQPQHF.

This clonotype was observed a handful of times. A much more abundant neighbour one base away suggests this may be a read error. The chain couples TRBV9 to TRBJ2-2; no reliable D call. The V end lost 6 bases, the J end lost 0 bases, and 6 bases lay between the germline ends. CDR1 and CDR2 (germline): SGDLS, YYNGEE. The CDR3 is made up of 13 amino acids. DNA for the CDR3: TGTGCCAGCAATTCCGCGAACACCGGGGAGCTGTTTTTT. Translating it yields CASNSANTGELFF.